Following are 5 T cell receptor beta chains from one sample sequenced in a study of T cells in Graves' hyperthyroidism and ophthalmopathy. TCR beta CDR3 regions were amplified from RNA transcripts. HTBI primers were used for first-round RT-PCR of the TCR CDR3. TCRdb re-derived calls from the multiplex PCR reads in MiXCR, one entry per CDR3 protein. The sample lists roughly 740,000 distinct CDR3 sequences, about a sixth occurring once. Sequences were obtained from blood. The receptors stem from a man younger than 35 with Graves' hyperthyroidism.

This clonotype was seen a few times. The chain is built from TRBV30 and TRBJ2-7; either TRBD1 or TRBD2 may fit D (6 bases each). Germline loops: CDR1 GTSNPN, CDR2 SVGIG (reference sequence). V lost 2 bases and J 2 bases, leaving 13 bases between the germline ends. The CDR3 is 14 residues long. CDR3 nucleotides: TGTGCCTGGAGTCCGGGGGCCTTACCCTACGAGCAGTACTTC. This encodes CAWSPGALPYEQYF. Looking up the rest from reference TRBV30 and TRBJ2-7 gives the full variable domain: SQTIHQWPATLVQPVGSPLSLECTVEGTSNPNLYWYRQAAGRGLQLLFYSVGIGQISSEVPQNLSASRPQDRQFILSSKKLLLSDSGFYLCAWSPGALPYEQYFGPGTRLTVT.

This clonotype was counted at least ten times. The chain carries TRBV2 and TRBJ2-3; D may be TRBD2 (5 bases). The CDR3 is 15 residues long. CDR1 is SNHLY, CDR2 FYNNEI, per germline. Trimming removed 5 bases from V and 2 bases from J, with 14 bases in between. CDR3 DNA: TGTGCCAGCAGTAAGGACCGGGGATTCACAGATACGCAGTATTTT. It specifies CASSKDRGFTDTQYF.

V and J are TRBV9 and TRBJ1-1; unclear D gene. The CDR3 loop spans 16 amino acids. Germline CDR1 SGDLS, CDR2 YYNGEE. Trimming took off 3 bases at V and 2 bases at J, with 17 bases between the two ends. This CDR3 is CASSDPRWSANTEAFF. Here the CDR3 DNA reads TGTGCCAGCAGCGACCCGAGGTGGAGTGCTAACACTGAAGCTTTCTTT.

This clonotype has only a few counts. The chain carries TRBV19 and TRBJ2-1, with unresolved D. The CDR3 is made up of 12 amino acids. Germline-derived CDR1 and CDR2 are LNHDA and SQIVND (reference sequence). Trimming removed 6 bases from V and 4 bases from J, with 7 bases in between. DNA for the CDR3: TGTGCCAGTAGATCAGGTTACAATGAGCAGTTCTTC. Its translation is CASRSGYNEQFF.

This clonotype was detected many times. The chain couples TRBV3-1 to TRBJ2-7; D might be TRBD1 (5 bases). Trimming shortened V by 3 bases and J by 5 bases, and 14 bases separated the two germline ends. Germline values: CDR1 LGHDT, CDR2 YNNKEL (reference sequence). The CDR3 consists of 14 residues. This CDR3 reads CASSHAPGYDEQYF. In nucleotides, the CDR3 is TGTGCCAGCAGCCATGCGCCAGGGTATGACGAGCAGTACTTC.